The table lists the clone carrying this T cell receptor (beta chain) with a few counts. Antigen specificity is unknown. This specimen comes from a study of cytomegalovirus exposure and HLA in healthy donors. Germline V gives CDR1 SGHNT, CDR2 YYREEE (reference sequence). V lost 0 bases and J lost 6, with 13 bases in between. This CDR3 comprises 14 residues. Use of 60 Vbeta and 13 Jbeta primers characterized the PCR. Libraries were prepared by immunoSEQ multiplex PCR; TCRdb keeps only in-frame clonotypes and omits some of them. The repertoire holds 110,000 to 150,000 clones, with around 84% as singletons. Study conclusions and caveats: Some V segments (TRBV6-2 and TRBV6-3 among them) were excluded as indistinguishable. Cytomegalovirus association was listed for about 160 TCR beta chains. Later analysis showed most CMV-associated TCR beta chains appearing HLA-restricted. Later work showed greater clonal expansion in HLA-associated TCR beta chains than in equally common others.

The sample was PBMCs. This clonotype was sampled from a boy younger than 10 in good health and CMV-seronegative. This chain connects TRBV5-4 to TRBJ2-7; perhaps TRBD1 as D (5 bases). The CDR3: CASSLGQTGGEQYF. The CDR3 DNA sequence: TGTGCCAGCAGCTTGGGACAGACTGGTGGCGAGCAGTACTTC.